This T cell receptor beta chain is from a study of Ad26.COV2.S vaccination and SARS-CoV-2 variants. Overall study: Ad26.COV2.S was injected intramuscularly once or twice, 56 days apart.

Trimming took off 0 bases at V and 6 bases at J, with 7 bases between the two ends. The germline V gene encodes CDR1 SGDLS and CDR2 YYNGEE. The CDR3 is 13 residues long. Treatment: around 19 received Ad26.COV2.S at low or high dose, single or two shots; roughly 5 received placebo; per-sample allocation not given. The study sampled participants on day 63 after the first vaccine or placebo injection. Here immunoSEQ multiplex PCR was the method, and the copy in TCRdb shows in-frame clones only, minus some. The top ten hold 1.5% to 2.5% of the sample, which has more than 300,000 clones, approximately 86% seen once.

This TCR was sampled from a person aged 18 to 65 who received the Ad26.COV2.S COVID-19 vaccine or a placebo. This material consisted of peripheral blood, taken in a trial of Ad26.COV2.S vaccine versus placebo. The J gene is TRBJ1-5, the V gene TRBV9, with D unclear. CDR3 nucleotides: TGTGCCAGCAGCGTAGGGGAGGGTCAGCCCCAGCATTTT. Its protein is CASSVGEGQPQHF.